The sequence of this T cell receptor beta chain was determined in a study of spatial heterogeneity in lung cancer (dated by TCRdb to about 2019). Looking at the study overall: Beta-chain transcripts were consistently detected in greater numbers than alpha-chain transcripts, which likely reflects a higher abundance of beta-chain transcripts. At surgery, roughly 220 tumor regions, approximately 64 matched nontumor lung samples and fewer than 60 PBMC samples were TCR-sequenced for both alpha and beta chains. Nonsynonymous mutation counts, determined by whole-exome sequencing of tumor tissue, were related to features of the TCR repertoire. The study quantitatively compared TCR alpha and beta repertoires across multiple tumor regions, matched nontumor lung and blood in non-small cell lung cancer. In the raw uncorrected reads, each unique combination of TCR and UMI appeared on average more than ten times. Findings and caveats that apply to the study as a whole: Ubiquitous expanded tumor TCRs showed up in blood more often at tumor resection than at routine follow-up. Additional single-cell paired TCR alpha and beta sequencing was considered necessary to confirm, at a functional level, the hypothesis that regional TCRs recognize regional mutations.

The time point label, as the study defines it: sample taken at primary tumor resection. TCR sequencing used whole RNA extracted from tumor and nontumor lung tissue, or from cryopreserved PBMC samples, without cell sorting. Donors were about 70 patients with early-stage, untreated non-small cell lung cancer from the lung TRACERx cohort. Patients were selected for TCR sequencing only if sufficient RNA was available from at least two tumor regions. The CDR3 spans 15 residues, from the cysteine through the phenylalanine. Only the CDR3 DNA is retained, 45 bases long and in frame from the first base. V trim: 6 bases; J trim: 8 bases; unmatched bases: 12. According to the germline V gene, CDR1 reads MNHEY and CDR2 reads SVGEGT. To prepare the library, 5' RACE was applied. Sequencing instrument: NextSeq 500. In the TCR library protocol, a unique molecular identifier was attached to each TCR cDNA molecule so that PCR and sequencing errors could be corrected. The published analysis was carried out like this. TCR identification, UMI-based error correction and CDR3 extraction were all carried out with Decombinator tools. TCRs above a frequency of 2 per 1,000, corresponding to the top 1% of the tumor frequency distribution, were defined as expanded. Renyi diversity was computed with the R vegan package after each repertoire had been subsampled 100 times to 5,000 TCRs. CDR3 similarity networks were constructed using string-kernel similarity of amino acid triplets, with links drawn between CDR3s whose pairwise similarity was above 0.82. The public reads were quality trimmed at Q25 with fastp and then assembled into clones with MiXCR by TCRdb, keeping productive beta chains. Merged by CDR3 protein, the rows form single entries marked with the most common genes and DNA. The V and J calls shown here were made by TCRdb, not taken from the authors' results. Here the sample has approximately 92,000 distinct CDR3 sequences; about an eighth occur a single time. The ten biggest clones cover over 40% of the sample.

This clonotype came up many times. Its antigen is still unknown. The sample holds no much larger clone one base away, and base qualities are not on file. Here the sequenced sample was PBMCs, taken at surgery. The source is a male donor with early-stage non-small cell lung cancer. The rearrangement joined TRBV6-2 or TRBV6-3 to TRBJ1-4, and TRBD1 aligns with 7 junction nucleotides. The sequenced DNA is TGTGCCAGCAGGCCCGTGGCGACAGGGAGCGAAAAACTGTTTTTT. Translation gives CASRPVATGSEKLFF.